Described below is a single T cell receptor beta chain sequence and its context. The sample originates from a study of T cell changes during pregnancy in multiple sclerosis. Looked up from germline, CDR1 is LGHNT and CDR2 is FRNRAP. Trimming cost V 7 bases and J 4 bases, with 20 bases left between them. The CDR3 covers 16 residues. The assay was immunoSEQ multiplex PCR, and TCRdb's table has in-frame clones only and misses some. The profile covers 30,000 to 45,000 clones, with about 91% appearing a single time and roughly 7.7% taken by the ten largest. The receptor was isolated from a female donor with multiple sclerosis, enrolled in a pregnancy study. The sequencing here drew on CD8+ T cells from peripheral blood mononuclear cells, taken before pregnancy. The chain combines TRBV12-5 with TRBJ2-1, with D possibly being TRBD2 (6 bases). The CDR3 nucleotides are TGTGCTAGTGCCCCCTCCATCAGCGGGCCTTACAATGAGCAGTTCTTC. This translates into CASAPSISGPYNEQFF.